This T cell receptor (beta chain) was captured in a study of OX40 agonist ivuxolimab in advanced cancers. Findings and caveats of the study: What antigens the expanded peripheral T cells recognized was never established. Certain nonresponders likewise exhibited a low normalized T-cell clonal expansion. At 0.1 to 3.0 mg/kg and by week 6, CD4+ and CD8+ T cells in the blood had expanded clonally.

With regard to this clone: As yet, its antigen is unknown.

Profiled with immunoSEQ multiplex PCR; TCRdb holds only in-frame clones, not every one. The sample lists about 30,000 clones; 90% were seen once. The source of this sequence is an adult with an advanced solid tumor such as melanoma, head and neck, liver or kidney cancer. The starting material was CD4+ or CD8+ T cells sorted from blood, obtained in a trial of the OX40 agonist ivuxolimab.

The CDR3 DNA sequence: TGCGCCAGCACGGGACTAGCGGGTGATGAGCAGTTCTTC. Translating gives CASTGLAGDEQFF. V usage is TRBV10-2 and J usage is TRBJ2-1; TRBD2 agrees at 12 bases. Losses at the gene ends were 7 bases for V and 8 bases for J; bases not matched to a gene: 3. Germline assignment: CDR1 WSHSY and CDR2 SAAADI. This CDR3 is built from 13 residues.